This entry lists 30 T cell receptor beta chains sequenced from one sample in a study of cytomegalovirus exposure and HLA in healthy donors. PCR primers comprised 60 Vbeta and 13 Jbeta primers. Libraries were prepared by immunoSEQ multiplex PCR; TCRdb keeps only in-frame clonotypes and omits some of them. The table lists approximately 190,000 clones, around 73% of them singletons, with roughly 2% in the top ten. Material for sequencing was PBMCs. Receptors originate from a woman younger than 45 in good health and CMV-seropositive.

The V and J genes are TRBV5-1 and TRBJ2-3; 9 bases match TRBD2. The V and J ends lost 7 bases and 2 bases, in that order; junction bases with no gene match: 8. The germline CDR1 and CDR2 sequences are SGHRS and YFSETQ. This CDR3 is 15 amino acids long. The CDR3 loop is CASCSGGGDTDTQYF. CDR3 in DNA: TGCGCCAGCTGTAGCGGGGGCGGGGACACAGATACGCAGTATTTT.

This chain joins TRBV15 and TRBJ2-1, with D possibly being TRBD2 (6 bases). V lost 0 bases to trimming and J lost 4 bases, with 16 bases between them. CDR1 LNHNV and CDR2 YYDKDF come from the germline V gene (reference sequence). The CDR3 sequence is 17 residues long. CDR3 nucleotides: TGTGCCACCAGCAGAGATCCGGGAGAGACAGTTTACAATGAGCAGTTCTTC. Residues: CATSRDPGETVYNEQFF.

V is TRBV6-6 and J is TRBJ2-3; unclear D gene. Looked up from germline, CDR1 is MNHNY and CDR2 is SVGAGI (reference sequence). The CDR3 runs to 11 residues. The V end was cut by 6 bases, the J end by 6 bases, with 7 bases between. DNA for the CDR3: TGTGCCAGCAGAATCGGGGATACGCAGTATTTT. Encoded protein: CASRIGDTQYF.

This rearrangement joins TRBV5-1 to TRBJ2-7, with 10 bases aligning to TRBD1. The junction had 9 bases not matched to a gene; V was cut back by 4 bases and J by 2 bases. Germline V gene sequence: CDR1 SGHRS, CDR2 YFSETQ. The CDR3 sequence is 16 residues long. The CDR3, as DNA: TGCGCCAGCAGCCCTAAGTCCGGGACAGGGGCCTACGAGCAGTACTTC. It translates to CASSPKSGTGAYEQYF.

DNA for the CDR3: TGCGCCAGCAGCTTGGGCGAGACTAGCGGGAGATCAGATACGCAGTATTTT. It translates to CASSLGETSGRSDTQYF. This rearrangement joins TRBV5-1 to TRBJ2-3, with 12 bases fitting TRBD2. The CDR3 has 17 residues. In germline, CDR1 is SGHRS, CDR2 YFSETQ. The J segment lost 4 bases and the V segment lost 0 bases, leaving 6 bases of the junction unmatched.

This clone has more than one count but fewer than ten. The V and J genes are TRBV6-6 and TRBJ2-6, with unresolved D. CDR3 length: 16 residues. In germline, CDR1 is MNHNY, CDR2 SVGAGI (reference sequence). The V end lost 5 bases, the J end lost 1 base, and 12 bases lay between the germline ends. The CDR3 loop is CASSGRQDSGANVLTF. Here the CDR3 DNA reads TGTGCCAGCAGTGGTAGGCAGGATTCTGGGGCCAACGTCCTGACTTTC.

This chain connects TRBV7-2 to TRBJ2-7; D perhaps matches TRBD2 (5 bases). CDR1 is SGHTA and CDR2 is FQGNSA in the germline V gene. The CDR3 runs to 15 residues. V dropped 5 bases and J dropped 0 bases, with 14 bases sitting between them. The CDR3 nucleotides are TGTGCCAGCAGCCGCCATGCCCGGGGCTCCTACGAGCAGTACTTC. This sequence encodes CASSRHARGSYEQYF.

This clone appeared once. This chain uses TRBV7-3 with TRBJ2-2; 8 bases align to TRBD1. This CDR3 is 16 amino acids long. CDR1 SGHTA and CDR2 FQGTGA come from the germline V gene. The ends lost 6 bases at V and 0 bases at J; junction bases unmatched: 6. CDR3 bases: TGTGCCAGCAGAAACACCAGGGGGCCGAACACCGGGGAGCTGTTTTTT. Amino acid sequence: CASRNTRGPNTGELFF.

The chain joins TRBV14 to TRBJ2-6, with 12 bases identical to TRBD1. Germline assignment: CDR1 SGHDN and CDR2 FVKESK. V gave up 7 bases and J gave up 2 bases; unmatched junction bases: 6. The CDR3 length is 17 residues. DNA for the CDR3: TGTGCCAGCACCCAGGGGGACAGGGGGCCTGGGGCCAACGTCCTGACTTTC. As protein: CASTQGDRGPGANVLTF.

V gene TRBV5-1 combines with J gene TRBJ2-3; D might be TRBD2 (6 bases). Looked up from germline, CDR1 is SGHRS and CDR2 is YFSETQ. Trimming took off 1 base at V and 4 bases at J, with 10 bases between the two ends. The length of the CDR3 is 14 residues. The CDR3 protein is CASSLSLAPDTQYF. DNA of the CDR3: TGCGCCAGCAGCTTGTCTCTAGCGCCAGATACGCAGTATTTT.

The rearrangement uses TRBV19 and TRBJ1-1; D is perhaps TRBD1 (5 bases). This CDR3 comprises 16 residues. Trimming took off 4 bases at V and 0 bases at J, with 15 bases between the two ends. Germline lookup yields CDR1 LNHDA and CDR2 SQIVND (reference sequence). The CDR3 here is CASSTLRGGMNTEAFF. CDR3 in DNA: TGTGCCAGTAGTACTTTAAGGGGAGGGATGAACACTGAAGCTTTCTTT.

DNA for the CDR3: TGTGCCAGCAGAATACAGGTGTCTAGCACAGATACGCAGTATTTT. Translating gives CASRIQVSSTDTQYF. The chain joins TRBV6-5 to TRBJ2-3; the D gene is possibly TRBD1 (5 bases). This CDR3 is built from 15 residues. Germline CDR1 reads MNHEY; CDR2 reads SVGAGI. Deletions cut 6 bases from V and 0 bases from J, with 13 bases between.

This clone came up a few times. The chain carries TRBV28 and TRBJ1-1; D may be TRBD1 (6 bases). The CDR3 is made up of 15 amino acids. Germline V gene sequence: CDR1 MDHEN, CDR2 SYDVKM. V was clipped by 7 bases and J by 1 base, with 16 bases between them. CDR3 loop: CASKFWGRTNTEAFF. The CDR3 DNA sequence: TGTGCCAGCAAATTTTGGGGGCGAACGAACACTGAAGCTTTCTTT.

This clone showed up just a few times. This chain links TRBV18 with TRBJ1-1, with D perhaps TRBD1 (5 bases). CDR1 is KGHSH and CDR2 is LQKENI in the germline V gene. The V and J ends lost 1 base and 4 bases respectively, with 10 bases between them. This CDR3 has 14 amino acids. The CDR3 sequence: CASSPQGKGTEAFF. As DNA, the CDR3 is TGTGCCAGCTCACCACAGGGGAAGGGCACTGAAGCTTTCTTT.

The rearrangement links TRBV28 to TRBJ1-5, with D perhaps matching TRBD1 (5 bases). Looked up from germline, CDR1 is MDHEN and CDR2 is SYDVKM. The CDR3 sequence is 13 residues long. V was clipped by 4 bases and J by 7 bases, with 11 bases between them. CDR3 sequence (DNA): TGTGCCAGCAGTTCCGCAGGGATACAGCCCCAGCATTTT. The encoded protein is CASSSAGIQPQHF.

The chain joins TRBV28 to TRBJ2-5, with D perhaps TRBD1 (6 bases). Looked up from germline, CDR1 is MDHEN and CDR2 is SYDVKM. V gave up 6 bases and J gave up 2 bases, with 16 bases separating them. This CDR3 is built from 15 residues. CDR3 in DNA: TGTGCCAGCAGGGTTGGGGGCCTGAGGCAAGAGACCCAGTACTTC. Protein sequence: CASRVGGLRQETQYF.

CDR3 amino acids: CASTPGQTTNEKLFF. As DNA, the CDR3 is TGTGCCAGCACCCCGGGACAGACAACTAATGAAAAACTGTTTTTT. The J gene is TRBJ1-4, the V gene TRBV28; TRBD1 matches 7 bases. The germline V gene encodes CDR1 MDHEN and CDR2 SYDVKM. This CDR3 comprises 15 residues. V gave up 7 bases and J gave up 0 bases; unmatched junction bases: 5.

The gene calls are TRBV9 and TRBJ1-1, with a tentative D call TRBD1 (5 bases). The CDR3 runs 15 residues. V was shortened by 1 base and J by 11 bases, with 21 bases between the two germline ends. Germline assignment: CDR1 SGDLS and CDR2 YYNGEE. The chain's CDR3 is CASSVSPQAERRAFF. Written as DNA, the CDR3 is TGTGCCAGCAGCGTATCCCCACAGGCCGAACGTAGGGCTTTCTTT.

This clone was counted between two and nine times. This chain joins TRBV6-5 and TRBJ1-2; D perhaps matches TRBD1 (5 bases). CDR3 size: 11 residues. With 8 bases removed from V and 5 bases from J, the gap between germline ends came to 9 bases. The V gene's germline CDR1 is MNHEY and CDR2 SVGAGI. The CDR3 here is CASGGGYGYTF. In DNA, the CDR3 is TGTGCCAGCGGGGGGGGTTATGGCTACACCTTC.

In this sample, this clone turned up once. The chain joins TRBV14 to TRBJ1-2; 7 bases match TRBD1. This CDR3 has 15 amino acids. The germline V gene has CDR1 SGHDN and CDR2 FVKESK. The V segment lost 1 base and the J segment 1 base; nucleotides outside the gene matches: 3. The CDR3: CASSQGGGSNYGYTF. The DNA for the CDR3 is TGTGCCAGCAGCCAAGGAGGGGGCAGTAACTATGGCTACACCTTC.

As regards this clone: Germline and junction disagree at one end, which may indicate a read error. The J gene is TRBJ1-1, the V gene TRBV28, with 7 bases that match TRBD1. CDR3 size: 15 residues. CDR1 MDHEN and CDR2 SYDVKM come from the germline V gene. The CDR3 region has the DNA TGTGTCAGCAGTCCATGGGGACAGCAGGGCACTGAAGCTTTCTTT. Encoded protein: CVSSPWGQQGTEAFF.

This chain connects TRBV9 to TRBJ1-1; 9 bases map to TRBD1. J lost 0 bases, V lost 0 bases, and 0 bases had no gene match. The germline V gene has CDR1 SGDLS and CDR2 YYNGEE. The CDR3 contains 15 residues. The CDR3 sequence: CASSVGQGVNTEAFF. The CDR3 DNA is TGTGCCAGCAGCGTAGGACAGGGGGTGAACACTGAAGCTTTCTTT.

The gene calls are TRBV7-9 and TRBJ1-4, with D unresolved. Germline CDR1 and CDR2: SEHNR and FQNEAQ (reference sequence). Trimming left V 5 bases short and J 5 bases short, with 12 bases between. This CDR3 has 14 amino acids. The CDR3 region has the DNA TGTGCCAGCAGCGTCCGGGATCCGAATGAAAAACTGTTTTTT. Its translation: CASSVRDPNEKLFF.

This chain joins TRBV11-2 and TRBJ2-7; TRBD1 is a possible D gene (6 bases). The germline V gene has CDR1 SGHAT and CDR2 FQNNGV. Trimming left V 1 base short and J 5 bases short, with 12 bases between. The CDR3 loop spans 14 amino acids. The CDR3, as DNA: TGTGCCAGCAGCTTAGGGACCCGACAGGACGAGCAGTACTTC. Its translation is CASSLGTRQDEQYF. The variable domain in full, with the rest retrieved from reference TRBV11-2 and TRBJ2-7, is EAGVAQSPRYKIIEKRQSVAFWCNPISGHATLYWYQQILGQGPKLLIQFQNNGVVDDSQLPKDRFSAERLKGVDSTLKIQPAKLEDSAVYLCASSLGTRQDEQYFGPGTRLTVT.

J is TRBJ1-5 and V is TRBV7-8; D is possibly TRBD1 (5 bases). This CDR3 spans 14 amino acids. V shed 5 bases and J shed 6 bases, with 14 bases lying between them. Germline assignment: CDR1 SGHVS and CDR2 FQNEAQ. This CDR3 is CASSPREGPQPQHF. The CDR3 DNA sequence: TGTGCCAGCAGCCCTCGGGAGGGGCCTCAGCCCCAGCATTTT.

V and J are TRBV7-2 and TRBJ1-5, with no clear D. V lost 5 bases to trimming and J lost 5 bases, with 13 bases between them. The CDR3 loop spans 14 amino acids. Per the germline V gene, CDR1 is SGHTA and CDR2 is FQGNSA. In DNA form, the CDR3 reads TGTGCCAGCAGCCCCAGCGGGCCTTATCAGCCCCAGCATTTT. The encoded protein is CASSPSGPYQPQHF.

This clone was seen only once. The V gene is TRBV10-3, the J gene TRBJ2-1, with TRBD2 identical over 10 bases. The CDR3 is made up of 14 amino acids. Per germline, CDR1 ENHRY and CDR2 SYGVKD. The trim removed 9 bases at V and 10 bases at J, leaving 12 bases unmatched. The CDR3 DNA reads TGTGCCATTAAGCGGGAGGGGGCGGTAAGAGAGCAGTTCTTC. Its protein is CAIKREGAVREQFF.

This clone appeared a single time. The chain combines TRBV18 with TRBJ2-5, with 8 bases lining up with TRBD2. The length of the CDR3 is 15 residues. V shed 3 bases and J 4 bases; nucleotides not matched to a gene: 7. The germline gives CDR1 KGHSH, CDR2 LQKENI. CDR3 DNA sequence: TGTGCCAGCTCACCCAGCGACGGGGGGGGAGAGACCCAGTACTTC. Amino acids: CASSPSDGGGETQYF.

The chain links TRBV30 to TRBJ2-1, with TRBD2 matching 8 bases. The germline CDR1 and CDR2 sequences are GTSNPN and SVGIG (reference sequence). The CDR3 spans 15 residues. The J segment lost 5 bases and the V segment lost 3 bases, leaving 9 bases of the junction unmatched. The CDR3 nucleotides are TGTGCCTGGAGCGGGGGGGTTATAGACCACAATGAGCAGTTCTTC. Amino acid sequence: CAWSGGVIDHNEQFF.

The chain couples TRBV6-1 to TRBJ2-5; TRBD1 matches at 7 bases. This CDR3 has 14 amino acids. V trimming: 6 bases; J trimming: 3 bases; junction bases outside the gene matches: 7. The germline CDR1 and CDR2 sequences are MNHNS and SASEGT. The CDR3 protein is CASSRQGPKETQYF. CDR3 DNA sequence: TGTGCCAGCAGCAGACAGGGACCAAAAGAGACCCAGTACTTC.